These 20 T cell receptor beta chains were sequenced from one sample in a study of T-cell reconstitution after alpha-beta-depleted transplantation in children. Preparing the TCRbeta library involved the use of unique molecular identifiers. TCRdb reprocessed the PCR reads with MiXCR, giving one entry per CDR3 protein. The sample lists about a million distinct CDR3 sequences; roughly 29% were seen once. The sample consisted of PBMCs, mostly from graft donor cells, taken 360 days after TCRalphabeta/CD19-depleted stem cell transplant. The receptors were sampled from a boy younger than two who had a stem cell transplant for SCID, so the T cells may come from the graft donor.

The chain joins TRBV12-3 or TRBV12-4 to TRBJ2-7; D unresolved. Trimming left V 4 bases short and J 4 bases short, with 23 bases between. This CDR3 has 17 amino acids. The CDR3 region has the DNA TGTGCCAGCAGTTCGATACCCCCATCCGATTACGTTTACGAGCAGTACTTC. It codes for CASSSIPPSDYVYEQYF.

This clonotype was seen once. The chain links TRBV20-1 to TRBJ2-7; 7 bases match TRBD1. CDR1 and CDR2 from the germline V gene are DFQATT and SNEGSKA (reference sequence). J gave up 0 bases and V 1 base, and 15 bases lay outside the gene matches. CDR3 length: 18 amino acids. This CDR3 is CSARAAGRKTGSSYEQYF. CDR3 nucleotide sequence: TGCAGTGCTAGAGCCGCCGGCAGAAAGACAGGGAGCTCCTACGAGCAGTACTTC.

This clonotype was counted ten times or more. The V and J genes are TRBV12-5 and TRBJ2-7; tentatively, D is TRBD1 or TRBD2 (5 bases each). Germline-derived CDR1 and CDR2 are LGHNT and FRNRAP. This CDR3 has 12 residues. Between the trimmed V and J ends, which lost 4 bases and 7 bases, there was a span of 11 bases. The CDR3 nucleotides are TGTGCTAGTGGTTCCCGGGACGTAGAGCAGTACTTC. The encoded protein is CASGSRDVEQYF.

The chain employs TRBV16 and TRBJ2-5; 8 nucleotides line up with TRBD1. After removal of 2 bases from V and 5 bases from J, the junction contained 4 bases not matched to a gene. This CDR3 comprises 14 residues. Germline CDR1 and CDR2: KGHSY and FQNENV. CDR3: CASSQMDRAETQYF. The CDR3 DNA is TGTGCCAGCAGCCAAATGGACAGGGCGGAGACCCAGTACTTC.

This chain connects TRBV5-1 to TRBJ2-5, with 7 bases identical to TRBD1. Germline assignment: CDR1 SGHRS and CDR2 YFSETQ. With V trimmed by 0 bases and J by 5 bases, 10 bases remained unmatched. The CDR3 totals 16 residues. The CDR3 coding sequence is TGCGCCAGCAGCTTGGCCGTTAGAGGGGGCCAGGAGACCCAGTACTTC. Its translation: CASSLAVRGGQETQYF.

This chain uses TRBV12-3 or TRBV12-4 with TRBJ2-2; D is ambiguous. V lost 7 bases and J lost 4, with 13 bases in between. There are 14 residues in the CDR3. The CDR3 loop is CASIKGGGTGELFF. As DNA, the CDR3 is TGTGCCAGCATCAAAGGTGGTGGCACCGGGGAGCTGTTTTTT.

The chain links TRBV2 to TRBJ1-5; D might be TRBD1 (6 bases). This CDR3 spans 13 amino acids. Germline V gives CDR1 SNHLY, CDR2 FYNNEI. The V end lost 4 bases, the J end lost 6 bases, and 10 bases lay between the germline ends. The CDR3 loop reads CASSVTGIQPQHF. The CDR3 DNA reads TGTGCCAGCAGTGTAACAGGGATTCAGCCCCAGCATTTT.

The chain couples TRBV20-1 to TRBJ1-4; no firm D call. Germline V gives CDR1 DFQATT, CDR2 SNEGSKA (reference sequence). V dropped 3 bases and J dropped 6 bases, with 5 bases sitting between them. The length of the CDR3 is 11 residues. In nucleotides, the CDR3 is TGCAGTGCTAGTGGCTATGAAAAACTGTTTTTT. The encoded protein is CSASGYEKLFF.

V usage is TRBV7-8 and J usage is TRBJ2-1; 7 bases map to TRBD2. The CDR3 is 18 residues long. Unmatched junction bases numbered 16, after V lost 8 bases and J lost 0 bases. Germline-derived CDR1 and CDR2 are SGHVS and FQNEAQ. The CDR3 region has the DNA TGTGCCAGCCAGCCCTTCTTGGGGGGGGGACCCTCCTACAATGAGCAGTTCTTC. Its protein is CASQPFLGGGPSYNEQFF.

The chain recombines TRBV20-1 with TRBJ1-5; TRBD1 matches 7 bases. With V trimmed by 0 bases and J by 7 bases, 12 bases remained unmatched. Germline V gene lookup returns CDR1 DFQATT and CDR2 SNEGSKA (reference sequence). The CDR3 covers 16 residues. CDR3 in amino acids: CSARDDRQGRYQPQHF. CDR3 DNA sequence: TGCAGTGCTAGAGACGACAGACAGGGAAGGTACCAGCCCCAGCATTTT.

This clonotype turned up a few times. The rearrangement joins TRBV4-2 to TRBJ2-7; 12 nucleotides line up with TRBD1. This CDR3 contains 16 residues. V shed 1 base and J 6 bases; nucleotides not matched to a gene: 7. Germline V gene sequence: CDR1 LGHNA, CDR2 YNFKEQ. The CDR3 protein is CASSQVGTGGRSEQYF. CDR3 coding DNA: TGTGCCAGCAGCCAAGTAGGGACAGGGGGCCGGAGCGAGCAGTACTTC.

This chain uses TRBV5-1 with TRBJ2-2, with D perhaps being TRBD1 or TRBD2 (5 bases each). V lost 1 base and J lost 0, with 16 bases in between. Germline V CDR1 and CDR2: SGHRS, YFSETQ. The CDR3 runs to 18 residues. The chain's CDR3 is CASSLYQLGTANTGELFF. CDR3 sequence (DNA): TGCGCCAGCAGCTTGTATCAATTAGGGACGGCGAACACCGGGGAGCTGTTTTTT.

This clonotype has only a few counts. The chain links TRBV5-5 to TRBJ2-2; D perhaps matches TRBD2 (7 bases). Germline CDR1 reads SGHKS; CDR2 reads YYEKEE (reference sequence). This CDR3 has 16 residues. V dropped 3 bases and J dropped 4 bases, with 16 bases sitting between them. The DNA of the CDR3 is TGTGCCAGCAGCTCCGGGGGGCAGGCGGTCACCGGGGAGCTGTTTTTT. This translates into CASSSGGQAVTGELFF.

Many counts were recorded for this clonotype. This chain connects TRBV5-1 to TRBJ2-1; tentative D call: TRBD1 (6 bases). Germline V gives CDR1 SGHRS, CDR2 YFSETQ. V lost 1 base and J lost 1, with 9 bases in between. This CDR3 comprises 15 residues. In nucleotides, the CDR3 is TGCGCCAGCAGCTTGCAGGGGTTATCCTACAATGAGCAGTTCTTC. Its translation: CASSLQGLSYNEQFF.

The gene calls are TRBV12-3 or TRBV12-4 and TRBJ2-3; 9 bases agree with TRBD2. The CDR3 is 18 amino acids. The junction had 11 bases not matched to a gene; V was cut back by 2 bases and J by 2 bases. CDR3 sequence: CASSLSGGSGGLTDTQYF. The CDR3 nucleotides are TGTGCCAGCAGTTTAAGTGGGGGTAGCGGGGGACTCACAGATACGCAGTATTTT.

This clonotype was observed a few times. V usage is TRBV5-1 and J usage is TRBJ2-4; D call uncertain. The CDR3 consists of 15 residues. The V and J ends lost 0 bases and 0 bases respectively, with 7 bases between them. Germline loops: CDR1 SGHRS, CDR2 YFSETQ. DNA for the CDR3: TGCGCCAGCAGCTTGGCGGGCACAGCCAAAAACATTCAGTACTTC. Translated: CASSLAGTAKNIQYF.

This clonotype was found a few times. The V and J genes are TRBV7-9 and TRBJ1-2; 8 nucleotides align to TRBD1. J was trimmed by 4 bases and V by 2 bases; bases with no gene match: 6. Germline V gene sequence: CDR1 SEHNR, CDR2 FQNEAQ (reference sequence). The CDR3 sequence is 15 residues long. CDR3 nucleotide sequence: TGTGCCAGCAGCTTAATACAGGGGGGTATCTATGGCTACACCTTC. Translating it yields CASSLIQGGIYGYTF.

This clonotype was counted between two and nine times. This chain uses TRBV20-1 with TRBJ2-1; the match to TRBD2 covers 8 bases. CDR3 length: 17 amino acids. The trim removed 1 base at V and 0 bases at J, leaving 8 bases unmatched. Germline CDR1 is DFQATT and CDR2 is SNEGSKA (reference sequence). CDR3 loop: CSARARSSGGSYNEQFF. In DNA form, the CDR3 reads TGCAGTGCTAGAGCAAGATCCAGCGGGGGCTCCTACAATGAGCAGTTCTTC.

The chain's CDR3 is CASSLADRGGEQFF. The CDR3 DNA reads TGTGCCAGCAGCTTGGCCGACAGGGGTGGGGAGCAGTTCTTC. The chain has TRBV5-5 and TRBJ2-1; TRBD1 aligns across 8 bases. V lost 0 bases, J lost 10 bases, and 6 bases stayed unmatched. This CDR3 comprises 14 residues. Germline V gene lookup returns CDR1 SGHKS and CDR2 YYEKEE (reference sequence).

V gene TRBV29-1 combines with J gene TRBJ1-1; 7 nucleotides agree with TRBD1. With 7 bases clipped from V and 5 bases from J, the junction kept 4 bases outside the gene matches. In germline, CDR1 is SQVTM, CDR2 ANQGSEA. The CDR3 runs 11 residues. The CDR3 coding sequence is TGCAGCGGAGTCAGGGGGACTGAAGCTTTCTTT. As protein: CSGVRGTEAFF.